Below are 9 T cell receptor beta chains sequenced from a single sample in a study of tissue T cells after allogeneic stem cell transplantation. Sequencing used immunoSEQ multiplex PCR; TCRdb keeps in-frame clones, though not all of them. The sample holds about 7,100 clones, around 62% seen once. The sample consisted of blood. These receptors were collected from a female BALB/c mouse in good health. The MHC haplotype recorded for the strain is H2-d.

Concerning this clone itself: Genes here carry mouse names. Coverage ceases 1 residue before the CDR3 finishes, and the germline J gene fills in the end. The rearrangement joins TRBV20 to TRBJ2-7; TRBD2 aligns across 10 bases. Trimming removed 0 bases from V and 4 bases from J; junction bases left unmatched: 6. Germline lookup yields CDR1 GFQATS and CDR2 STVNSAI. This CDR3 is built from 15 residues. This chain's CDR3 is CGARDSGLGLYEQYF. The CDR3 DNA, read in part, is TGTGGTGCTAGGGACTCGGGACTGGGGCTGTATGAACAGTAC. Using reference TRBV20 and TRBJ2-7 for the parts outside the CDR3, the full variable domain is GALVYQYPRRTICKSGTSMRMECQAVGFQATSVAWYRQSPQKTFELIALSTVNSAIKYEQNFTQEKFPISHPNLSFSSMTVLNAYLEDRGLYLCGARDSGLGLYEQYFGPGTRLTVL.

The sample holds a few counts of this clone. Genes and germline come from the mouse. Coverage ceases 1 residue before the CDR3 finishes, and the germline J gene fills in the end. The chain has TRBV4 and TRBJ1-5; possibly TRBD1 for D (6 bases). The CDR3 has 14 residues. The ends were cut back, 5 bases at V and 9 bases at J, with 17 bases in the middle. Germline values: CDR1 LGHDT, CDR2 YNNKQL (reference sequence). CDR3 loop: CASSVRDIRGAPLF. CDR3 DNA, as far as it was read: TGTGCCAGCAGCGTCCGGGACATCCGCGGGGCTCCGCTT.

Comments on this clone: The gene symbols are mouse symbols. The CDR3 DNA, read in part, is TGCACCTGCAGTGCCGGGACAACAAACTCCGACTACACC. The encoded protein is CTCSAGTTNSDYT. The whole CDR3 reads CTCSAGTTNSDYTF. The V call is TRBV1, the J call TRBJ1-2; weak D call: TRBD1 (6 bases). The read gets to within 1 residue of the CDR3 end, and the germline J gene fills in the rest. The V and J ends lost 3 bases and 0 bases respectively, with 8 bases between them. The CDR3 totals 14 residues. Germline V gene data show CDR1 as NSQYPW and CDR2 as LRSPGD (reference sequence).

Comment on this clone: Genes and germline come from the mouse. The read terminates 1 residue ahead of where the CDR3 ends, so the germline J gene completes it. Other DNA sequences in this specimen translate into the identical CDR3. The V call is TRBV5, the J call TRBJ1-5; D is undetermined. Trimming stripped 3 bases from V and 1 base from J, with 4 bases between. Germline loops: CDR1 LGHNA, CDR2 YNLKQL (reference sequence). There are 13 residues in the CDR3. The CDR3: CASSQGNNQAPLF. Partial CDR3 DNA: TGTGCCAGCAGCCAGGGGAACAACCAGGCTCCGCTT.

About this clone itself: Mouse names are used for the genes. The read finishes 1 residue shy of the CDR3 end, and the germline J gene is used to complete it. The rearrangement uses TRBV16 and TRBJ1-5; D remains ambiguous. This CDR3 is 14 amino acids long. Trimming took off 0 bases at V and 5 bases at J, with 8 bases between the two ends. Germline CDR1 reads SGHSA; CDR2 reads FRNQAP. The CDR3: CASSLDERDQAPLF. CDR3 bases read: TGTGCAAGCAGCTTAGATGAGAGGGACCAGGCTCCGCTT.

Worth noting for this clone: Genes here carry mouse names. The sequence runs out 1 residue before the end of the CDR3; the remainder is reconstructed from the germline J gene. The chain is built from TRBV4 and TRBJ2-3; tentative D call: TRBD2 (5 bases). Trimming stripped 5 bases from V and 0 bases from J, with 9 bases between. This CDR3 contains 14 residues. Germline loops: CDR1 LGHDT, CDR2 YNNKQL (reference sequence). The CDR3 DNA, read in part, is TGTGCCAGCAGCCGGACTCCTAGTGCAGAAACGCTGTAT. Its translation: CASSRTPSAETLY. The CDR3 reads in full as CASSRTPSAETLYF.

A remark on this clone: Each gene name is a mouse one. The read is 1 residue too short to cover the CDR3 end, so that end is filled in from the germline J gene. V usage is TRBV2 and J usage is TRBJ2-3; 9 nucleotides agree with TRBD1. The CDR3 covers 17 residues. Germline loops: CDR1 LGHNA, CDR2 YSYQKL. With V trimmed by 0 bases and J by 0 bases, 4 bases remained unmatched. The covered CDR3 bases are TGTGCCAGCAGCCAAGATGGGACAGGGAGTAGTGCAGAAACGCTGTAT. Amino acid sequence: CASSQDGTGSSAETLY. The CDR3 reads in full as CASSQDGTGSSAETLYF.

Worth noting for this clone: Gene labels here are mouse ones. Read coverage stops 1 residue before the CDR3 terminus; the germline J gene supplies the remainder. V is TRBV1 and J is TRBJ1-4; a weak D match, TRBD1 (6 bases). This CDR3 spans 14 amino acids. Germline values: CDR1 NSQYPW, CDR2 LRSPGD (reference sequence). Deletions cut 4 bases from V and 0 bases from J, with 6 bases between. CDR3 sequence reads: CTCSDRVSNERLFF. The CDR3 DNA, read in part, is TGCACCTGCAGTGACAGGGTTTCCAACGAAAGATTATTT.

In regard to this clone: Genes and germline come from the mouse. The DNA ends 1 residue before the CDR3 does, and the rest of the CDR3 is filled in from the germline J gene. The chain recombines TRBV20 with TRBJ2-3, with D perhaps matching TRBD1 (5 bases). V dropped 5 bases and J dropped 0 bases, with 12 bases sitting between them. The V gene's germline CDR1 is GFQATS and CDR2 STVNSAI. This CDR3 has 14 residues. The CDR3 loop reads CGAGREASAETLYF. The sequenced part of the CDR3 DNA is TGTGGTGCTGGCAGGGAGGCTAGTGCAGAAACGCTGTAT.